This T cell receptor beta chain was identified in a study of type 1 regulatory T cells. As for this clonotype: Its antigen is as yet unknown.

TCRdb itself ran the reads through MiXCR, one entry per CDR3 protein. The table has around 69,000 distinct CDR3 sequences, nearly 65% seen once. Trimming removed 4 bases at V and 0 bases at J, with 7 bases between. Germline-derived CDR1 and CDR2 are SGHRS and YFSETQ. The CDR3 sequence is 14 residues long. This clonotype was sampled from a human donor in good health. Sequencing was carried out using cultured T cells, either the whole culture or a sorted T cell fraction (not recorded which). Subset defined: Tr1-enriched cell product generated in vitro against host alloantigens. The V gene is TRBV5-1, the J gene TRBJ2-2; no definite D call. The CDR3 coding sequence is TGCGCCAGCAGCCCAGGATCGAACACCGGGGAGCTGTTTTTT. As protein: CASSPGSNTGELFF.